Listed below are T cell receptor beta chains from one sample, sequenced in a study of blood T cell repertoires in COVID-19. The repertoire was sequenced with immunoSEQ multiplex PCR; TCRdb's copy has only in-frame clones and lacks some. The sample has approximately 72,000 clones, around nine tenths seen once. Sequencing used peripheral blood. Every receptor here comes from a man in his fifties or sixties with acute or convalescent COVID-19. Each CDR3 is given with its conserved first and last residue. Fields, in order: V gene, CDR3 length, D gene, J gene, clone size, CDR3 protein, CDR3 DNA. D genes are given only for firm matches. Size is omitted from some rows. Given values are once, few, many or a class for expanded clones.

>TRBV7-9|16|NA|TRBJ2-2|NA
CASSFRQPTNTGELFF
TGTGCCAGCAGCTTCCGACAGCCAACGAACACCGGGGAGCTGTTTTTT
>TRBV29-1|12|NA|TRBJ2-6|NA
CSVISGANVLTF
TGCAGCGTCATCTCTGGGGCCAACGTCCTGACTTTC
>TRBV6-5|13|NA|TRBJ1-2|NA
CASSYRQGGGYTF
TGTGCCAGCAGTTATAGGCAGGGCGGAGGCTACACCTTC
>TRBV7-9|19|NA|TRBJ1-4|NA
CASSLWGPALPATNEKLFF
TGTGCCAGCAGCTTATGGGGCCCGGCGTTACCTGCAACTAATGAAAAACTGTTTTTT
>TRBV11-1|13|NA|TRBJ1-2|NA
CASSPGETYGYTF
TGTGCCAGCAGTCCCGGGGAAACCTATGGCTACACCTTC
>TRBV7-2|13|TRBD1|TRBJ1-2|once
CASSLEGAGGYTF
TGTGCCAGCAGCTTAGAGGGGGCCGGTGGCTACACCTTC
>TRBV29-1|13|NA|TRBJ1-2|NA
CSVPGGLGYGYTF
TGCAGCGTTCCGGGGGGCCTCGGCTATGGCTACACCTTC
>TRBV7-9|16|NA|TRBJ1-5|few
CASSGNWAPVGQPQHF
TGTGCCAGCAGCGGCAACTGGGCCCCGGTGGGTCAGCCCCAGCATTTT
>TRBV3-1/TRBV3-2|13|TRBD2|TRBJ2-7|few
CASSQGGLVGQYF
TGTGCCAGCAGCCAAGGGGGACTAGTGGGGCAGTACTTC
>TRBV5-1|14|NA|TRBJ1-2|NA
CASSLGGENYGYTF
TGCGCCAGCAGCTTGGGAGGCGAGAACTATGGCTACACCTTC
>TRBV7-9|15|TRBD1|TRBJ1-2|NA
CASSHQQSGGDGYTF
TGTGCCAGCAGCCACCAACAATCAGGGGGTGATGGCTACACCTTC
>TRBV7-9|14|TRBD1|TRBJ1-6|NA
CASSGGQGNSPLHF
TGTGCCAGCAGCGGGGGACAGGGGAATTCACCCCTCCACTTT
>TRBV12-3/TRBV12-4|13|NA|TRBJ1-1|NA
CASSSPAGTEAFF
TGTGCCAGCAGTTCCCCGGCGGGCACTGAAGCTTTCTTT
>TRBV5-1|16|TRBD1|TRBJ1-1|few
CASSYTGGAESTEAFF
TGCGCCAGCAGCTATACAGGGGGCGCCGAGAGCACTGAAGCTTTCTTT
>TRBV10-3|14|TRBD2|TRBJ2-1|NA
CAISGTSGGHEQFF
TGTGCCATCAGTGGGACTAGCGGGGGTCATGAGCAGTTCTTC
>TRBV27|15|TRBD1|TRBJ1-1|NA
CASSSGQGGSTEAFF
TGTGCCAGCAGTTCAGGACAGGGCGGGAGCACTGAAGCTTTCTTT
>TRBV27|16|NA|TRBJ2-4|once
CASSLRPAGGKNIQYF
TGTGCCAGCAGTTTACGTCCTGCCGGGGGCAAAAACATTCAGTACTTC
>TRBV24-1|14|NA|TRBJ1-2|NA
CATSDLTGSYGYTF
TGTGCCACCAGTGATTTGACAGGGAGCTATGGCTACACCTTC
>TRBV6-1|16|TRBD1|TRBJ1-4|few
CASSEVDRGEDEKLFF
TGTGCCAGCAGTGAAGTGGACAGGGGGGAAGATGAAAAACTGTTTTTT
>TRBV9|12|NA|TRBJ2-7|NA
CASSPGLREQYF
TGTGCCAGCAGCCCGGGACTCAGGGAGCAGTACTTC
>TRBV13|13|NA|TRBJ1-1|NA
CASSKQGRTEAFF
TGTGCCAGCAGCAAACAGGGACGCACTGAAGCTTTCTTT
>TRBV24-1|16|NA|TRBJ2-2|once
CATSDFAQEGTGELFF
TGTGCCACCAGTGATTTTGCGCAGGAAGGCACCGGGGAGCTGTTTTTT
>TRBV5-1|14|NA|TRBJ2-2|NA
CASSRGPRDGELFF
TGCGCCAGCAGCCGAGGTCCCAGGGACGGGGAGCTGTTTTTT
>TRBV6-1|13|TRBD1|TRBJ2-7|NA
CASSERQGYEQYF
TGTGCCAGCAGTGAAAGACAGGGTTACGAGCAGTACTTC
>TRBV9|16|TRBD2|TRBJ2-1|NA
CASSVSSGGAYNEQFF
TGTGCCAGCAGCGTTTCCAGCGGGGGGGCCTACAATGAGCAGTTCTTC
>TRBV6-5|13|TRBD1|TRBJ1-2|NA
CASSRTGPDGYTF
TGTGCCAGCAGTCGGACAGGGCCGGATGGCTACACCTTC
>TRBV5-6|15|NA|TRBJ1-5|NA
CASSSTGGDNQPQHF
TGTGCCAGCAGCTCCACGGGGGGTGACAATCAGCCCCAGCATTTT
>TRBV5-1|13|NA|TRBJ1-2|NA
CASSRDFGYGYTF
TGCGCCAGCAGCCGGGACTTCGGGTATGGCTACACCTTC
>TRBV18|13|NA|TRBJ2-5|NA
CASSPSLQETQYF
TGTGCCAGCTCACCATCTCTCCAAGAGACCCAGTACTTC
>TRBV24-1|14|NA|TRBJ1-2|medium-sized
CATSDYNERMGYTF
TGTGCCACCAGTGATTACAATGAACGAATGGGCTACACCTTC
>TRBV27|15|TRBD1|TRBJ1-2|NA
CASSSPSDRVDGYTF
TGTGCCAGCAGTTCCCCCTCGGACAGGGTTGATGGCTACACCTTC
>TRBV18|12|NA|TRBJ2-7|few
CASSPQSYEQYF
TGTGCCAGCTCACCACAATCATACGAGCAGTACTTC
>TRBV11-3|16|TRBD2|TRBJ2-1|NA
CASSLDGQRGGNEQFF
TGTGCCAGCAGCTTAGATGGCCAGCGGGGGGGCAATGAGCAGTTCTTC
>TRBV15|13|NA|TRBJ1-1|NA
CATSRTGQLEAFF
TGTGCCACCAGCAGGACTGGACAGCTAGAAGCTTTCTTT
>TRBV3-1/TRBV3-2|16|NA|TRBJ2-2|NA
CASSQVRMMNTGELFF
TGTGCCAGCAGCCAAGTGCGAATGATGAACACCGGGGAGCTGTTTTTT
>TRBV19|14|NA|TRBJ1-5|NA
CASTARQHNQPQHF
TGTGCCAGTACCGCTAGACAGCATAATCAGCCCCAGCATTTT
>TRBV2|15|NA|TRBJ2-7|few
CASSEFSGQTYEQYF
TGTGCCAGCAGTGAGTTTTCTGGACAAACCTACGAGCAGTACTTC
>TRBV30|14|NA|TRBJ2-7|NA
CAWSVGHSSYEQYF
TGTGCCTGGAGTGTCGGACATAGCTCCTACGAGCAGTACTTC
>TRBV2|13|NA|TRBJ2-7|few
CASDRQEGYEQYF
TGTGCCAGCGATCGACAGGAAGGATACGAGCAGTACTTC
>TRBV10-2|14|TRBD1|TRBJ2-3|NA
CASKDRGRSDTQYF
TGCGCCAGCAAGGACAGGGGAAGGTCAGATACGCAGTATTTT
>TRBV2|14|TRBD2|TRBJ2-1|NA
CASTTSGDHNEQFF
TGTGCCAGCACGACTAGCGGGGACCACAATGAGCAGTTCTTC
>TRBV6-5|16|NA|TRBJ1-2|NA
CASSSTQTASNYGYTF
TGTGCCAGCAGTTCGACCCAGACAGCGTCTAACTATGGCTACACCTTC
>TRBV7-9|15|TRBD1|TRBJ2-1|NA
CASSLPGQGAFEQFF
TGTGCCAGCAGCTTGCCGGGACAGGGGGCTTTTGAGCAGTTCTTC
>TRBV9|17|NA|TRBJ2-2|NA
CASSARDAIRRTGELFF
TGTGCCAGCAGCGCGCGGGATGCGATCCGGAGAACCGGGGAGCTGTTTTTT
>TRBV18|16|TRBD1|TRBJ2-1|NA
CASSSRDRVSYNEQFF
TGTGCCAGCTCATCCCGGGACAGGGTAAGCTACAATGAGCAGTTCTTC
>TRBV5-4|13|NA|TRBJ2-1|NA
CASLDRTANEQFF
TGTGCCAGCCTCGATAGGACAGCCAATGAGCAGTTCTTC
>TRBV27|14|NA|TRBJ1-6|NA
CASSFRGGSSPLHF
TGTGCCAGCAGTTTTAGGGGGGGCAGTTCACCCCTCCACTTT
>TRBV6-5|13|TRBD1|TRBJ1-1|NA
CASLGQGGTEAFF
TGTGCCAGCTTGGGACAGGGCGGCACTGAAGCTTTCTTT
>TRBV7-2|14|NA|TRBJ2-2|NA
CASSPSLNTGELFF
TGTGCCAGCAGCCCAAGCCTGAACACCGGGGAGCTGTTTTTT
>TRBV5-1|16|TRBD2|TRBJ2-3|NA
CASSLSVGLGTDTQYF
TGCGCCAGCAGCTTGTCAGTGGGACTAGGCACAGATACGCAGTATTTT
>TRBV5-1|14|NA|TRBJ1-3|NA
CASSEGEAGNTIYF
TGCGCCAGCAGCGAGGGAGAAGCTGGAAACACCATATATTTT
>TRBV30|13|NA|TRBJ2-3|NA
CAWSGEATDTQYF
TGTGCCTGGAGCGGTGAGGCCACAGATACGCAGTATTTT
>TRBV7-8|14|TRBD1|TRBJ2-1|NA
CASGRQGEVGEQFF
TGTGCCAGCGGAAGACAGGGGGAGGTCGGTGAGCAGTTCTTC